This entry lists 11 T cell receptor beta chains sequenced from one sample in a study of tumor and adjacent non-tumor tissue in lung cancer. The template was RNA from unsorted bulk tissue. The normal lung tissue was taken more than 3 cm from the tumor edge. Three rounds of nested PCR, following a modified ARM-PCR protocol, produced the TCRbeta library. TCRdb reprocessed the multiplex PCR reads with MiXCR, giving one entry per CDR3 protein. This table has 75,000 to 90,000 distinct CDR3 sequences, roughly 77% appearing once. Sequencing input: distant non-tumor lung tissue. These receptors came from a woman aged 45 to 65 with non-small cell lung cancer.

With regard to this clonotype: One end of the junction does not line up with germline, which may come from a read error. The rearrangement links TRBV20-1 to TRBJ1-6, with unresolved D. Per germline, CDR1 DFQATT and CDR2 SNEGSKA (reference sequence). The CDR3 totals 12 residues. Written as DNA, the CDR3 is TGTAGTGCCCAGGATGGAAATTCACCCCTCCCCTTT. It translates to CSAQDGNSPLPF.

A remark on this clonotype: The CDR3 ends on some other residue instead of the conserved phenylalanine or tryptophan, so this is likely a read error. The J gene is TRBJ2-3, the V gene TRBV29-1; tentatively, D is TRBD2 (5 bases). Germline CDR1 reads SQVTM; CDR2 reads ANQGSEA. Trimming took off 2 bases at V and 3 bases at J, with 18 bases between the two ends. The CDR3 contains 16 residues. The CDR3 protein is CSVENRLAGNTDTQYL. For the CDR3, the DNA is TGCAGCGTTGAAAATAGGCTTGCGGGTAATACAGATACGCAGTATCTT.

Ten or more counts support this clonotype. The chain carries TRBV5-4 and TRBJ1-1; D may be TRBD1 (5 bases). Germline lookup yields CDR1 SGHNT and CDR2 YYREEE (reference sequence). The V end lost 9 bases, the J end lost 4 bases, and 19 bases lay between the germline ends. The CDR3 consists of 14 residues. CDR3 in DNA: TGTGCCATAACTCGGGGGGGGAAAGGCACTGAAGCTTTCTTT. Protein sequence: CAITRGGKGTEAFF.

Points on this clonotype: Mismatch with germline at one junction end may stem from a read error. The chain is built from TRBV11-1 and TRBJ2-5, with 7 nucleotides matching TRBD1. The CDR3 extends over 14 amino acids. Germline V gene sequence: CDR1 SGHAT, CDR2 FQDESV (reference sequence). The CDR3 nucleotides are TGTGGCAGCAGGCCGGGACAGTGCGTAGAGACCCAGTACTTC. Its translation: CGSRPGQCVETQYF.

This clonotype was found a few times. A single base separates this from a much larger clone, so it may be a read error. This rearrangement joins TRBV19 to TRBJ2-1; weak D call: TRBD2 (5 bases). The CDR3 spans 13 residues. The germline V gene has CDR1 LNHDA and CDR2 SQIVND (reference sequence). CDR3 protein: CATALATYNEQLF. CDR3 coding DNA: TGTGCCACAGCTCTAGCAACCTACAATGAGCAGCTCTTC.

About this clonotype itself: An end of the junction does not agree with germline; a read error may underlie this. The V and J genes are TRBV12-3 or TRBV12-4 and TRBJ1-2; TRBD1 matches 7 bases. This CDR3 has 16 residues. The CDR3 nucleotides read TGTGCCAGCAGCTCGGAGGTCAGGGGGGAAAACTATGACTACACCTTC. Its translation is CASSSEVRGENYDYTF.

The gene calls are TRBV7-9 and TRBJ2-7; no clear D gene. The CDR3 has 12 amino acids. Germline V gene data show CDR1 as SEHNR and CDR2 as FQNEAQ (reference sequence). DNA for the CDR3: TGTGTCAGTAGCCCCCCGGCGGTCGAGCAGTACTTC. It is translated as CVSSPPAVEQYF.

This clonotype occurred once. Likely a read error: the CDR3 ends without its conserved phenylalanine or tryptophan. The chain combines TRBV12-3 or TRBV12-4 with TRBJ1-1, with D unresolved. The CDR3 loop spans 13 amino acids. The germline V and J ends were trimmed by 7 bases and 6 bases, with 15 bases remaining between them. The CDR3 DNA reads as TGTGCCAGCACAGTTCACGGTGATTCTGAAGCTTTCTAT. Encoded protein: CASTVHGDSEAFY.

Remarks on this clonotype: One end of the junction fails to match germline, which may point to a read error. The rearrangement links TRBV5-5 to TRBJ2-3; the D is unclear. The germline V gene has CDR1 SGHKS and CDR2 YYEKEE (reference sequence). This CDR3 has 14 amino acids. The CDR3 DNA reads TGTGCCAGCAGCTGCTTAGAGAACACAGATTCGCAGTATTTT. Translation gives CASSCLENTDSQYF. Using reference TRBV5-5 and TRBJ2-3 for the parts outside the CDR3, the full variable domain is DAGVTQSPTHLIKTRGQQVTLRCSPISGHKSVSWYQQVLGQGPQFIFQYYEKEERGRGNFPDRFSARQFPNYSSELNVNALLLGDSALYLCASSCLENTDSQYFGPGTRLTVL.

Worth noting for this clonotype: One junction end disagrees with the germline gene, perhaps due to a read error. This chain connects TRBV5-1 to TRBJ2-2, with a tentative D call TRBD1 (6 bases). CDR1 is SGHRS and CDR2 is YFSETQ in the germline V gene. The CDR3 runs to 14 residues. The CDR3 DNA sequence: TGCGCTAGCAGAAGAAGACAGGTACCCGGGGAGCTGTTTTTT. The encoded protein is CASRRRQVPGELFF. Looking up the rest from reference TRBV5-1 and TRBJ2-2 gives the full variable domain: KAGVTQTPRYLIKTRGQQVTLSCSPISGHRSVSWYQQTPGQGLQFLFEYFSETQRNKGNFPGRFSGRQFSNSRSEMNVSTLELGDSALYLCASRRRQVPGELFFGEGSRLTVL.

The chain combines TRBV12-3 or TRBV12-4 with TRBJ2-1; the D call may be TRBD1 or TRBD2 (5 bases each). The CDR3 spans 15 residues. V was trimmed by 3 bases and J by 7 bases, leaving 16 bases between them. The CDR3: CASSFPGRLSNEQFF. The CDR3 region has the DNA TGTGCCAGCAGTTTCCCGGGACGGTTATCTAATGAGCAGTTCTTC.